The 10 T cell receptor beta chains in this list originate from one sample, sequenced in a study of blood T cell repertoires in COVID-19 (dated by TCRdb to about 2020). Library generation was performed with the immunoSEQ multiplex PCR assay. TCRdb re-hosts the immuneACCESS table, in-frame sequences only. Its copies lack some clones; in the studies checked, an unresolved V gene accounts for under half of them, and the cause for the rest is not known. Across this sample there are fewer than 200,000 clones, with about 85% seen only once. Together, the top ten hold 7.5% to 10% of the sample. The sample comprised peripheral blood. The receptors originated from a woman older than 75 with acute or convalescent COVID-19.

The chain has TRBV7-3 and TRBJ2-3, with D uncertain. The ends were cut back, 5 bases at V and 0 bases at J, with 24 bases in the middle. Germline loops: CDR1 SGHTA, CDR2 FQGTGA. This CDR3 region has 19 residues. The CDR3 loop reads CASSPMGRPVAASTDTQYF. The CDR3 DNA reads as TGTGCCAGCAGCCCCATGGGCCGGCCTGTGGCCGCTAGCACAGATACGCAGTATTTT. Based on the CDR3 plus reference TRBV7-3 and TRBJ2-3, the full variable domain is GAGVSQTPSNKVTEKGKYVELRCDPISGHTALYWYRQSLGQGPEFLIYFQGTGAADDSGLPNDRFFAVRPEGSVSTLKIQRTERGDSAVYLCASSPMGRPVAASTDTQYFGPGTRLTVL.

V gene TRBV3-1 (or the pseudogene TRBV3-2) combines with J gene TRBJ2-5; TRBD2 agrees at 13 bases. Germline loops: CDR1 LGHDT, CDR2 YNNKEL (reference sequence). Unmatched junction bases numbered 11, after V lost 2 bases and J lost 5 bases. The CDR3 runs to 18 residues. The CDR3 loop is CASSQTSGGAMGSETQYF. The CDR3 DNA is TGTGCCAGCAGCCAAACTAGCGGGGGGGCTATGGGTTCGGAGACCCAGTACTTC.

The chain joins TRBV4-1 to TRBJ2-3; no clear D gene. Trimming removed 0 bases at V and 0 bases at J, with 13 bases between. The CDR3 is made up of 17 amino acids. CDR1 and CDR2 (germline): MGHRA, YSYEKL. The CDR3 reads CASSQENPRTSTDTQYF. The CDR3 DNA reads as TGCGCCAGCAGCCAAGAGAATCCAAGAACTAGCACAGATACGCAGTATTTT.

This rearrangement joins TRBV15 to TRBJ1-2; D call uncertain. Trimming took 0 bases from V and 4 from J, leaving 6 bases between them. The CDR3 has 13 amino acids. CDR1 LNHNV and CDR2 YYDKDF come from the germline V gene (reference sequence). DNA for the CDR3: TGTGCCACCAGCAGAGATCCGGGCTATGGCTACACCTTC. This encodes CATSRDPGYGYTF.

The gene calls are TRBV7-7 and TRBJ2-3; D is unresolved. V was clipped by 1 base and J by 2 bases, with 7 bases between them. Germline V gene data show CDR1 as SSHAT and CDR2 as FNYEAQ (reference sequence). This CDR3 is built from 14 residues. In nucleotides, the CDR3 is TGTGCCAGCAGCTTAGACACCTCCACAGATACGCAGTATTTT. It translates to CASSLDTSTDTQYF. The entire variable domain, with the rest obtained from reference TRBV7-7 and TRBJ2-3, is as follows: GAGVSQSPRYKVTKRGQDVTLRCDPISSHATLYWYQQALGQGPEFLTYFNYEAQPDKSGLPSDRFSAERPEGSISTLTIQRTEQRDSAMYRCASSLDTSTDTQYFGPGTRLTVL.

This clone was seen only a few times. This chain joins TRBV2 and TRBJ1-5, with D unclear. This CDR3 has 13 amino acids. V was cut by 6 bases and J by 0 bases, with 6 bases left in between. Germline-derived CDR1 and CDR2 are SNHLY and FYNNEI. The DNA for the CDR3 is TGTGCCAGCAGGACAACTAGCAATCAGCCCCAGCATTTT. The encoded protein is CASRTTSNQPQHF.

The CDR3 region has the DNA TGTGCCAGCAGCCAAGAGCGGTGGAAAGCTTTCTTT. It encodes CASSQERWKAFF. The genes are TRBV3-1 (or the pseudogene TRBV3-2) and TRBJ1-1; no clear D. This CDR3 comprises 12 residues. The V end lost 0 bases, the J end lost 9 bases, and 8 bases lay between the germline ends. Germline CDR1 is LGHDT and CDR2 is YNNKEL (reference sequence).

The CDR3 here is CASSKGGLANTEAFF. The DNA for the CDR3 is TGTGCCAGCAGCAAGGGGGGGCTTGCGAACACTGAAGCTTTCTTT. This rearrangement joins TRBV25-1 to TRBJ1-1, with D possibly TRBD1 on 6 matching bases. The CDR3 consists of 15 residues. The V end lost 6 bases, the J end lost 1 base, and 15 bases lay between the germline ends. From germline, CDR1 is MGHDK and CDR2 SYGVNS.

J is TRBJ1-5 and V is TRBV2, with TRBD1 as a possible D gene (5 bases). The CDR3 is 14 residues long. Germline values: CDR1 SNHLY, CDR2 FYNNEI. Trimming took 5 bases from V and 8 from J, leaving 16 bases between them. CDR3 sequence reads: CASSSGGTPEPQHF. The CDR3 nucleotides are TGTGCCAGCAGTTCCGGGGGGACTCCGGAGCCCCAGCATTTT.

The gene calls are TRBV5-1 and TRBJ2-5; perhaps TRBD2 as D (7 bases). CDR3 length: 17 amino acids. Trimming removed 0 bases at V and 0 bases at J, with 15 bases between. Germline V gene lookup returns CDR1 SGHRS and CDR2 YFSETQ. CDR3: CASSLDGGGGYQETQYF. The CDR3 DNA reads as TGCGCCAGCAGCTTGGACGGAGGGGGAGGGTACCAAGAGACCCAGTACTTC.